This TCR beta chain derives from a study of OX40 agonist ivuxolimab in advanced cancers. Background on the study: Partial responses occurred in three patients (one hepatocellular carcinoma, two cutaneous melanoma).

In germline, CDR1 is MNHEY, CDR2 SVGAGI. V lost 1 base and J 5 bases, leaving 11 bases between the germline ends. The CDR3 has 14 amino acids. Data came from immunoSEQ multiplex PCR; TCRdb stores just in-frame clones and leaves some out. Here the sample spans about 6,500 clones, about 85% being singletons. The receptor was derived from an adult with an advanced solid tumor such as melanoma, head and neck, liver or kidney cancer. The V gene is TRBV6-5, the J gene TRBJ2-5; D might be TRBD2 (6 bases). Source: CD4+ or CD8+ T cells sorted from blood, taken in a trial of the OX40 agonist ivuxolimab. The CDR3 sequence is CASSYLGDWETQYF. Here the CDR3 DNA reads TGTGCCAGCAGTTACTTAGGGGACTGGGAGACCCAGTACTTC.